Listed below are T cell receptor beta chains from one sample, sequenced in a study of blood T cell repertoires in COVID-19. Repertoires were generated with immunoSEQ multiplex PCR, while TCRdb's copy carries only in-frame clones and drops some. The profile shows more than 300,000 clones, about 90% of them singletons. Sequenced input: peripheral blood. The receptors shown here come from a woman aged 45 to 65 with COVID-19, enrolled during active disease. CDR3s include the opening cysteine and the closing phenylalanine or tryptophan. The order of the fields is D gene, clone size, J gene, V gene, CDR3 protein, CDR3 DNA. A D gene is named only where the DNA matches it firmly. Size is omitted from some rows. Given values are once, few, many or a class for expanded clones.

TRBD1	once	TRBJ1-2	TRBV7-2	CASSFGTVTGYTF	TGTGCCAGCAGCTTCGGGACAGTCACTGGCTACACCTTC
TRBD1	NA	TRBJ2-7	TRBV30	CAWSVTGVAYEQYF	TGTGCCTGGAGTGTAACAGGGGTGGCCTACGAGCAGTACTTC
TRBD2	once	TRBJ2-1	TRBV2	CASRDLAGSHREQFF	TGTGCCAGCAGAGATCTAGCGGGTTCGCATCGGGAGCAGTTCTTC
TRBD1	NA	TRBJ1-5	TRBV7-9	CASSSGGLSNQPQHF	TGTGCCAGCAGCTCAGGGGGCCTGAGCAATCAGCCCCAGCATTTT
NA	NA	TRBJ2-1	TRBV29-1	CSGGSSYNEQFF	TGCAGCGGGGGGAGCTCCTACAATGAGCAGTTCTTC
NA	NA	TRBJ1-1	TRBV3-1/TRBV3-2	CASSPKMDSLYEAFF	TGCGCCAGCAGCCCCAAAATGGACAGCTTATATGAAGCTTTCTTT
TRBD2	NA	TRBJ2-1	TRBV11-1	CASSRFSGKSREQFF	TGTGCCAGCAGCCGTTTTAGCGGGAAATCGAGGGAGCAGTTCTTC
TRBD2	NA	TRBJ2-7	TRBV7-2	CASSPRGDDYEQYF	TGTGCCAGCAGCCCCCGGGGGGATGATTACGAGCAGTACTTC
NA	NA	TRBJ1-2	TRBV27	CASSRQRTTYGYTF	TGTGCCAGCAGTAGACAGCGAACGACCTATGGCTACACCTTC
TRBD1	NA	TRBJ2-5	TRBV6-5	CASTRDRGGETQYF	TGTGCCAGCACCCGGGACAGGGGGGGAGAGACCCAGTACTTC
NA	once	TRBJ2-3	TRBV3-1/TRBV3-2	CASSQGLLSTDTQYF	TGTGCCAGCAGCCAAGGACTACTTAGCACAGATACGCAGTATTTT
NA	NA	TRBJ1-2	TRBV4-2	CASSQDGSQMELYGYTF	TGTGCCAGCAGCCAAGATGGAAGTCAGATGGAGCTCTATGGCTACACCTTC
NA	NA	TRBJ1-6	TRBV7-8	CASSFPSSYNSPLHF	TGTGCCAGCAGCTTCCCTAGCTCCTATAATTCACCCCTCCACTTT
NA	NA	TRBJ2-3	TRBV24-1	CATSDPKRRTDTQYF	TGTGCCACCAGTGATCCCAAGCGGCGCACAGATACGCAGTATTTT
NA	NA	TRBJ1-5	TRBV5-1	CASSLGVGSQPQHF	TGCGCCAGCAGCTTGGGAGTCGGGAGTCAGCCCCAGCATTTT
NA	NA	TRBJ1-2	TRBV4-1	CASSPSPAGDYGYTF	TGCGCCAGCAGCCCCTCCCCGGCAGGGGACTATGGCTACACCTTC
NA	NA	TRBJ1-2	TRBV18	CASSPDPDGYTF	TGTGCCAGCTCACCAGATCCGGATGGCTACACCTTC
NA	NA	TRBJ1-3	TRBV4-2	CASSQFHGSGNTIYF	TGTGCCAGCAGCCAATTCCACGGCTCTGGAAACACCATATATTTT
TRBD1	NA	TRBJ1-1	TRBV5-8	CASSWTGTTEAFF	TGTGCCAGCAGCTGGACAGGGACCACTGAAGCTTTCTTT
TRBD1	NA	TRBJ2-1	TRBV24-1	CATSDHGTGRNEQFF	TGTGCCACCAGTGATCACGGGACAGGTCGCAATGAGCAGTTCTTC
TRBD1	NA	TRBJ1-1	TRBV9	CASSARDRPNTEAFF	TGTGCCAGCAGCGCCCGGGACAGACCAAACACTGAAGCTTTCTTT
NA	NA	TRBJ2-3	TRBV12-3/TRBV12-4	CASGAGRADTQYF	TGTGCCAGCGGGGCAGGTCGGGCAGATACGCAGTATTTT
TRBD2	NA	TRBJ2-4	TRBV10-2	CASSAGTSGNIQYF	TGCGCCAGCAGCGCCGGGACTAGCGGAAACATTCAGTACTTC
TRBD1	NA	TRBJ2-7	TRBV27	CASSLTGTGFYEQYF	TGTGCCAGCAGCCTAACCGGGACAGGGTTCTACGAGCAGTACTTC
NA	few	TRBJ1-1	TRBV5-1	CASSLNRFMNTEAFF	TGCGCCAGCAGCTTGAACAGGTTCATGAACACTGAAGCTTTCTTT
TRBD1	NA	TRBJ1-5	TRBV3-1/TRBV3-2	CASSPSGRGNQPQHF	TGTGCCAGCAGCCCCTCGGGCAGGGGGAATCAGCCCCAGCATTTT
NA	few	TRBJ1-5	TRBV4-1	CASSQDLGGYSNQPQHF	TGCGCCAGCAGCCAAGATTTGGGGGGATATAGCAATCAGCCCCAGCATTTT
NA	NA	TRBJ2-2	TRBV24-1	CATSDLSRENTGELFF	TGTGCCACCAGTGATTTGAGCAGGGAGAACACCGGGGAGCTGTTTTTT
TRBD1	few	TRBJ1-6	TRBV5-1	CASSTQPGTGSVTLHF	TGCGCCAGCAGCACCCAGCCCGGGACAGGGAGTGTAACCCTCCACTTT
TRBD1	NA	TRBJ1-1	TRBV10-3	CAISARGQGITEAFF	TGTGCCATCAGCGCGAGGGGACAGGGGATCACTGAAGCTTTCTTT
NA	NA	TRBJ2-1	TRBV5-1	CASSTTRAYNEQFF	TGCGCCAGCAGTACTACTAGGGCCTACAATGAGCAGTTCTTC